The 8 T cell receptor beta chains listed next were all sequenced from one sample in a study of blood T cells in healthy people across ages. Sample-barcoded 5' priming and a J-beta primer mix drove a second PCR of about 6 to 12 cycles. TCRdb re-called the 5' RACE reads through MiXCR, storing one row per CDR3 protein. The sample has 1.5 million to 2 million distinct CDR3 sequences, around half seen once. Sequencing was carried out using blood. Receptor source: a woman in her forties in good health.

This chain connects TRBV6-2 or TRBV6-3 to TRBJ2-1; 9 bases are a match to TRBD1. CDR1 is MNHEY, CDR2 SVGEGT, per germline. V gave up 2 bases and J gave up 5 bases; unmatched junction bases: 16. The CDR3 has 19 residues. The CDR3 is CASSYPLVPGDRDDNEQFF. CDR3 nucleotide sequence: TGTGCCAGCAGTTACCCCCTTGTGCCTGGGGACAGGGATGACAATGAGCAGTTCTTC.

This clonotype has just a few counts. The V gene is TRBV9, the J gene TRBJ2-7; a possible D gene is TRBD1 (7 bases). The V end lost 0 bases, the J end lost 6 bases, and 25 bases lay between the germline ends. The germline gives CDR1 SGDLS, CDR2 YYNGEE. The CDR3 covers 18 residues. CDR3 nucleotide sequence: TGTGCCAGCAGCGTAGGAATCTTCGCAGGGGGGACCCTCTCCGAGCAGTACTTC. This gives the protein CASSVGIFAGGTLSEQYF.

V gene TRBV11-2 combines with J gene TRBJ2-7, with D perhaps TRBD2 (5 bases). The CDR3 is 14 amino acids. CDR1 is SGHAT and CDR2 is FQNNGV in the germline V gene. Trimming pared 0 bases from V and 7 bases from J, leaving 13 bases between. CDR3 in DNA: TGTGCCAGCAGCTTAGAGCCGGGGAAAGGGGAGCAGTACTTC. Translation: CASSLEPGKGEQYF.

The CDR3 DNA follows: TGTGCCACCAGCAGAGGTTTTTCGACAAGTAGCAATCAGCCCCAGCATTTT. It codes for CATSRGFSTSSNQPQHF. The chain links TRBV15 to TRBJ1-5; no clear D gene. The CDR3 has 17 residues. Looked up from germline, CDR1 is LNHNV and CDR2 is YYDKDF (reference sequence). V was shortened by 1 base and J by 0 bases, with 13 bases between the two germline ends.

The DNA of the CDR3 is TGTGCCAGCAGCTCCAGCCCTGATTACTATGGCTACACCTTC. This codes for CASSSSPDYYGYTF. The gene calls are TRBV27 and TRBJ1-2; D gene ambiguous. Germline CDR1 reads MNHEY; CDR2 reads SMNVEV (reference sequence). CDR3 length: 14 amino acids. Trimming cost V 6 bases and J 3 bases, with 14 bases left between them.

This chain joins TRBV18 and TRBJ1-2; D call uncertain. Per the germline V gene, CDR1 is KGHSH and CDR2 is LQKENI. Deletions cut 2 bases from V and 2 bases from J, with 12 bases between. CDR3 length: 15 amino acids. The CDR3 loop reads CASSPDSMVNYGYTF. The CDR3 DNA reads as TGTGCCAGCTCACCAGACTCGATGGTGAACTATGGCTACACCTTC.

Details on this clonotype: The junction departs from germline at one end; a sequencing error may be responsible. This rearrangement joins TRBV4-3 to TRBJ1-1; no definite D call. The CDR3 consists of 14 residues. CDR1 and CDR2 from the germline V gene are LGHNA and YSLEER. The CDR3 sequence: CAGSQVLGRTEAFF. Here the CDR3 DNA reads TGCGCCGGCAGCCAAGTACTGGGGAGAACTGAAGCTTTCTTT.

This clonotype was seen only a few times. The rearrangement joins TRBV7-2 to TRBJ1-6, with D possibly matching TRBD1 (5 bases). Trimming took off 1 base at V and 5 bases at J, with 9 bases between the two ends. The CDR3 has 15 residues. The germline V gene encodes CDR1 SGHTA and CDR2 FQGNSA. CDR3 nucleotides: TGTGCCAGCAGCTTAGTGCAGGGCAATAATTCACCCCTCCACTTT. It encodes CASSLVQGNNSPLHF.